Listed below are T cell receptor beta chains from one sample, sequenced in a study of CD8 T cells in Susac syndrome. Via MiXCR, TCRdb re-called the immunoSEQ multiplex PCR reads, giving one row per CDR3 protein. The top ten hold approximately 0.12% of the sample, which has approximately 160,000 distinct CDR3 sequences, roughly 95% seen once. The sequencing input was CD4+ T cells from PBMCs. These receptors all come from a human donor with Susac syndrome. Each CDR3 is given with its conserved first and last residue. A D gene is named only where the DNA matches it firmly.

V,D,CDR3
TRBV30,TRBD1,CAWSAQDRVWFF
TRBV29-1,-,CSARSKGPDGELFF
TRBV20-1,TRBD1,CSASQQGAKTQYF
TRBV20-1,-,CSARKLQGSGANVLTF
TRBV29-1,TRBD2,CSVTSGGADNTGELFF
TRBV9,TRBD2,CASSARLAGDEQYF
TRBV4-3,-,CASSPPGGPLHF
TRBV7-9,TRBD1,CASSLEAGTASGYTF
TRBV20-1,-,CSASLANSGEQFF
TRBV6-6,-,CASSRQASTDTQYF
TRBV4-2,TRBD2,CASSTSGGAHTGELFF
TRBV15,TRBD2,CATREAGVRADTQYF
TRBV7-2,-,CASSPYLDSGYTF
TRBV7-3,-,CASSFGSNTDTQYF
TRBV9,-,CASSVGDRLSGNTIYF
TRBV29-1,-,CSVVPGGGDTQYF
TRBV20-1,-,CSARKLTGGLYNEQFF
TRBV13,-,CASSFGQETQYF
TRBV12-3/TRBV12-4,TRBD2,CASRSTSGSPEQFF
TRBV29-1,-,CSVGLVTEQYF
TRBV20-1,-,CSARGTSGTEAFF
TRBV7-9,TRBD2,CASSSRGVDTQYF
TRBV11-1,-,CASSLNGDNEQFF
TRBV4-2,-,CVSSQEDRVIQYF
TRBV6-1,TRBD1,CASRSGTGGSNQPQHF
TRBV15,-,CATSREQYNQPQHF
TRBV2,-,CATSSSGANVLTF
TRBV7-2,-,CASSLVGGTNIQYF
TRBV29-1,-,CSVTITPYPGNTIYF
TRBV29-1,-,CSVVRVTGELFF